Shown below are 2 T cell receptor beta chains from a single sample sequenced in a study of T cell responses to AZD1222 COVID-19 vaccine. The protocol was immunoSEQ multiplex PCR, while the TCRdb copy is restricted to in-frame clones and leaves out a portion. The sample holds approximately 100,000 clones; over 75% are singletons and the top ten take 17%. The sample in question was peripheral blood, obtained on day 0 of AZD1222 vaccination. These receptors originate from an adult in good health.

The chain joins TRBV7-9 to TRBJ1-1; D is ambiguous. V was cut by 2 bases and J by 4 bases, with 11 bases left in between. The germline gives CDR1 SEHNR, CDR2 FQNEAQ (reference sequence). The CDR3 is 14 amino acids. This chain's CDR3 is CASSLLVDITEAFF. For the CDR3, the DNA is TGTGCCAGCAGCTTATTGGTGGATATCACTGAAGCTTTCTTT.

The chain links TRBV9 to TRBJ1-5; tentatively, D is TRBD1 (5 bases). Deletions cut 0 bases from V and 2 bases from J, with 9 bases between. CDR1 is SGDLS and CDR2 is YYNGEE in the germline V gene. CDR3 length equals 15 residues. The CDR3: CASSVGLGGNQPQHF. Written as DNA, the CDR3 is TGTGCCAGCAGCGTAGGTTTAGGGGGCAATCAGCCCCAGCATTTT.